These T cell receptor beta chains were read from a single sample in a study of T cell responses to AZD1222 COVID-19 vaccine. Some clones are missing from TCRdb's copy, which holds only in-frame ones; the method was immunoSEQ multiplex PCR. The top ten hold 5.1% of the sample, which has approximately 150,000 clones, about nine tenths seen once. Here the sequenced sample was peripheral blood, taken on day 0 of AZD1222 vaccination. Every receptor here comes from an adult in good health. Both conserved end residues are trimmed from each CDR3. Each record gives: J gene, V gene, D gene, CDR3 protein. D genes are given only for firm matches.

J gene: TRBJ2-5; V gene: TRBV28; D gene: .; CDR3 protein: ASSLFYQETQY
J gene: TRBJ2-7; V gene: TRBV5-1; D gene: TRBD2; CDR3 protein: ASSRLAGGPDEQY
J gene: TRBJ2-7; V gene: TRBV4-1; D gene: TRBD2; CDR3 protein: ASSPGTSGLYEQY
J gene: TRBJ1-2; V gene: TRBV9; D gene: .; CDR3 protein: ASSVSGNYGYT
J gene: TRBJ1-2; V gene: TRBV2; D gene: TRBD1; CDR3 protein: ASRKGTDGLGYT
J gene: TRBJ2-5; V gene: TRBV11-2; D gene: .; CDR3 protein: ASTNLGGGRETQY
J gene: TRBJ2-3; V gene: TRBV5-1; D gene: .; CDR3 protein: ASSRTPGADTQY
J gene: TRBJ2-3; V gene: TRBV18; D gene: .; CDR3 protein: ASSPRVGSLDTQY
J gene: TRBJ1-1; V gene: TRBV7-9; D gene: .; CDR3 protein: ASSLSGDIGAF
J gene: TRBJ2-1; V gene: TRBV18; D gene: TRBD2; CDR3 protein: ASSPQRGAYNEQF